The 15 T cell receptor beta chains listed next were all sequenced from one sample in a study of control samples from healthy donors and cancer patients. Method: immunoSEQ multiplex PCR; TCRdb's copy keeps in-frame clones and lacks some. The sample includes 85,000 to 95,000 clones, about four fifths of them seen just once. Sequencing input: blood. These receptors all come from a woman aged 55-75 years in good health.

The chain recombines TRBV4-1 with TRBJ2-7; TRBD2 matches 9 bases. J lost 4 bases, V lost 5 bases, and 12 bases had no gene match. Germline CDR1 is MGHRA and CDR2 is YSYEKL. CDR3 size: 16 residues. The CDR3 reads CASSSIRASGNYEQYF. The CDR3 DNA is TGCGCCAGCAGCTCGATCAGGGCTAGCGGGAATTACGAGCAGTACTTC.

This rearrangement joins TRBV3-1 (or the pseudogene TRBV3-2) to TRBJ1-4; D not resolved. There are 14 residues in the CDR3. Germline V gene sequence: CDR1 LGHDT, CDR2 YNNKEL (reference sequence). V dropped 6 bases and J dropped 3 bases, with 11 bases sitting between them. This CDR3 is CASRYSGPNEKLFF. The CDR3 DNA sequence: TGTGCCAGCAGATACAGCGGACCTAATGAAAAACTGTTTTTT.

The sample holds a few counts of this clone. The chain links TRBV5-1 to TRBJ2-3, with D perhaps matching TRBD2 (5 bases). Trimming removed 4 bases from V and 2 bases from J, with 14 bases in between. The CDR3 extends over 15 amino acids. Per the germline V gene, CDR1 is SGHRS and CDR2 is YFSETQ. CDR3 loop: CASSLGASNTDTQYF. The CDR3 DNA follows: TGCGCCAGCAGCCTGGGAGCAAGTAACACAGATACGCAGTATTTT.

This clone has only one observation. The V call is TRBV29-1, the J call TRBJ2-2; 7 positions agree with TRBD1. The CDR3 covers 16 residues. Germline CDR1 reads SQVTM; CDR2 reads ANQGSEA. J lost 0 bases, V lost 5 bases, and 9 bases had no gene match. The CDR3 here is CSVYRGAEPNTGELFF. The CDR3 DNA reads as TGCAGCGTTTACAGGGGCGCCGAACCGAACACCGGGGAGCTGTTTTTT.

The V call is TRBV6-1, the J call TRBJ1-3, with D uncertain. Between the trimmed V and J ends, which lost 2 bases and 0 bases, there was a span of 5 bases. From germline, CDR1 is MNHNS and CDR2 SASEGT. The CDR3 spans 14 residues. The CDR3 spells CASSESSSGNTIYF. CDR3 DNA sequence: TGTGCCAGCAGTGAATCGAGCTCTGGAAACACCATATATTTT.

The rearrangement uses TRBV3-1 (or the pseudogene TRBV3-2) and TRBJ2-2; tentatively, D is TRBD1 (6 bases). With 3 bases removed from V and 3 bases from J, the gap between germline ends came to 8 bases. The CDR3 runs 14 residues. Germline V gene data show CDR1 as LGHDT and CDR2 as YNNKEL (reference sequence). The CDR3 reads CASSQTGYTGELFF. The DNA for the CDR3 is TGTGCCAGCAGCCAGACAGGATACACCGGGGAGCTGTTTTTT.

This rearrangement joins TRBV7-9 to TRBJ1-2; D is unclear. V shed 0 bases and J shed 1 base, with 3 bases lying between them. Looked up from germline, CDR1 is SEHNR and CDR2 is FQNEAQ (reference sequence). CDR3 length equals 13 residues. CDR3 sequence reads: CASSLADNYGYTF. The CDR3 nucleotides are TGTGCCAGCAGCTTAGCTGATAACTATGGCTACACCTTC. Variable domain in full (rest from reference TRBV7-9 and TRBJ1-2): DTGVSQNPRHKITKRGQNVTFRCDPISEHNRLYWYRQTLGQGPEFLTYFQNEAQLEKSRLLSDRFSAERPKGSFSTLEIQRTEQGDSAMYLCASSLADNYGYTFGSGTRLTVV.

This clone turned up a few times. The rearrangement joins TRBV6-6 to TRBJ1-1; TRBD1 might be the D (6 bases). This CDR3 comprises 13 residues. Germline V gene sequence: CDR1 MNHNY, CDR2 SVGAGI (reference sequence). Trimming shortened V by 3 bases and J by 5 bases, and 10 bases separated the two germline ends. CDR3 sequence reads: CASSYSQGTEAFF. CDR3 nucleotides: TGTGCCAGCAGTTATTCTCAGGGGACTGAAGCTTTCTTT.

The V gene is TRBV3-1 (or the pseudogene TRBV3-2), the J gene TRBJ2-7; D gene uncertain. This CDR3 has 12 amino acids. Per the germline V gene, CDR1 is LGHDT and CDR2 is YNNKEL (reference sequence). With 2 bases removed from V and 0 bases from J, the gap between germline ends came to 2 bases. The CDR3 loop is CASSQSSYEQYF. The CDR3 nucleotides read TGTGCCAGCAGCCAAAGCTCCTACGAGCAGTACTTC.

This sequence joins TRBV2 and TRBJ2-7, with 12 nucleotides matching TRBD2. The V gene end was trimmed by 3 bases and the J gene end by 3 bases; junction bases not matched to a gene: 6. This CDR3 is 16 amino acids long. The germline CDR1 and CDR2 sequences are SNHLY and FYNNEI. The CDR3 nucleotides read TGTGCCAGCAGTGACCCGGCTAGCGGGAGGGACTACGAGCAGTACTTC. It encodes CASSDPASGRDYEQYF.

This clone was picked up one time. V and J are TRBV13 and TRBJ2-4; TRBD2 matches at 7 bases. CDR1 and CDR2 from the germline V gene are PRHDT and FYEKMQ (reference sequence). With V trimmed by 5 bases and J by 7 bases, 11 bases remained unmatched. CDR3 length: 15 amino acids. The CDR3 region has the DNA TGTGCCAGCAGCCTAACTAGCGACGTTTTCAACATTCAGTACTTC. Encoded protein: CASSLTSDVFNIQYF.

CDR3 nucleotide sequence: TGTGCCAGCAGTCAGGGACAGGCCTCCTACAATGAGCAGTTCTTC. Translated, it gives CASSQGQASYNEQFF. The chain links TRBV6-5 to TRBJ2-1, with 8 bases that match TRBD1. The CDR3 totals 15 residues. Germline V CDR1 and CDR2: MNHEY, SVGAGI. Trimming removed 5 bases from V and 0 bases from J; junction bases left unmatched: 3.

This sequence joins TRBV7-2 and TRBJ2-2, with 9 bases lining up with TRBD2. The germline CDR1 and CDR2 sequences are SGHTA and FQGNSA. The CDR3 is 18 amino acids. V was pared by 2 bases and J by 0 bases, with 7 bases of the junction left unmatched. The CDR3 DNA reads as TGTGCCAGCAGCTTATATCTAGCGGGACTCGCGAACACCGGGGAGCTGTTTTTT. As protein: CASSLYLAGLANTGELFF.

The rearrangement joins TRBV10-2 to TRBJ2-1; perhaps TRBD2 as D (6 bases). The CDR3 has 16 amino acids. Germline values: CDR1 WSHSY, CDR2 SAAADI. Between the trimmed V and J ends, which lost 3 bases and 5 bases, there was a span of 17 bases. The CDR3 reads CASSEVGGGLDNEQFF. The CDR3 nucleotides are TGCGCCAGCAGTGAAGTGGGGGGTGGTTTGGACAATGAGCAGTTCTTC.

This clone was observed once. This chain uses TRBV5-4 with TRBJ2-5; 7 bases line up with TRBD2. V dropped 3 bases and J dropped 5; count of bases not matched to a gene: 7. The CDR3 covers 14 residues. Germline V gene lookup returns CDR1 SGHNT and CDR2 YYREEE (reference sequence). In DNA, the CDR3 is TGTGCCAGCAGCTCCCCGGGGGAGGGGGAGACCCAGTACTTC. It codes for CASSSPGEGETQYF.